These 27 T cell receptor beta chains share one sample of origin, sequenced in a study of CD8 T cells in ankylosing spondylitis. Study-wide results and limits: It appeared that ankylosing spondylitis blood was characterized by a TCR beta motif of fewer than 10 highly homologous variants.

In TCRdb, the 5' RACE reads were re-called with MiXCR into one record per CDR3 protein. Of over 600,000 distinct CDR3 sequences listed, 15% to 20% were seen once; the top ten hold about 20%. No antigen has been identified for these receptors. The sample comprised blood, either unsorted or a sorted T cell fraction (not recorded which). The receptors shown here come from a male donor with ankylosing spondylitis.

This clonotype has a handful of counts. The chain couples TRBV25-1 to TRBJ1-4, with TRBD1 identical over 8 bases. The V and J ends lost 5 bases and 8 bases, in that order; junction bases with no gene match: 10. The CDR3 totals 15 residues. Looked up from germline, CDR1 is MGHDK and CDR2 is SYGVNS. CDR3 protein: CASSRATGVGEKLFF. CDR3 nucleotides: TGTGCCAGCAGTAGGGCGACAGGGGTAGGGGAAAAACTGTTTTTT.

This clonotype was picked up many times. The V gene is TRBV5-1, the J gene TRBJ1-2; tentatively, D is TRBD1 (6 bases). V was pared by 7 bases and J by 2 bases, with 18 bases between. This CDR3 region has 15 residues. Germline V gene data show CDR1 as SGHRS and CDR2 as YFSETQ. The chain's CDR3 is CASRYSPGGNYGYTF. The CDR3 bases are TGCGCCAGCCGATACAGTCCGGGGGGCAACTATGGCTACACCTTC.

This clonotype came up a few times. The chain uses TRBV4-2 and TRBJ1-3; no definite D call. Trimming shortened V by 0 bases and J by 0 bases, and 12 bases separated the two germline ends. This CDR3 contains 17 residues. Germline CDR1 and CDR2: LGHNA and YNFKEQ. The CDR3 DNA sequence: TGTGCCAGCAGCCAAGACCAGACGGGATTCTCTGGAAACACCATATATTTT. It is translated as CASSQDQTGFSGNTIYF.

This clonotype was seen many times. The V gene is TRBV5-1, the J gene TRBJ2-5; no clear D. V lost 0 bases and J 3 bases, leaving 12 bases between the germline ends. CDR3 size: 15 residues. CDR1 SGHRS and CDR2 YFSETQ come from the germline V gene. The CDR3 nucleotides are TGCGCCAGCAGCTTGGTAGCCAACGTCGAAGAGACCCAGTACTTC. Amino acid sequence: CASSLVANVEETQYF.

This chain links TRBV2 with TRBJ2-1; TRBD1 matches 9 bases. V gave up 1 base and J gave up 8 bases; unmatched junction bases: 3. CDR1 SNHLY and CDR2 FYNNEI come from the germline V gene. The CDR3 is 14 amino acids. DNA of the CDR3: TGTGCCAGCAGTGAAGGACAGGGGGTCCATGAGCAGTTCTTC. This sequence encodes CASSEGQGVHEQFF. The full variable domain, its missing parts supplied by reference TRBV2 and TRBJ2-1, is EPEVTQTPSHQVTQMGQEVILRCVPISNHLYFYWYRQILGQKVEFLVSFYNNEISEKSEIFDDQFSVERPDGSNFTLKIRSTKLEDSAMYFCASSEGQGVHEQFFGPGTRLTVL.

The chain is built from TRBV6-5 and TRBJ1-4; TRBD1 is a possible D gene (5 bases). V lost 2 bases and J 10 bases, leaving 17 bases between the germline ends. The V gene's germline CDR1 is MNHEY and CDR2 SVGAGI. This CDR3 is built from 15 residues. CDR3 amino acids: CASSYQWGLSGKLFF. The CDR3 nucleotides are TGTGCCAGCAGTTACCAATGGGGACTCTCGGGAAAACTGTTTTTT.

This clonotype showed up just a few times. This chain connects TRBV10-3 to TRBJ2-7; 15 nucleotides line up with TRBD2. CDR1 is ENHRY, CDR2 SYGVKD, per germline. The CDR3 is 14 residues long. The trim removed 5 bases at V and 7 bases at J, leaving 3 bases unmatched. The CDR3 is CAISPGTSGREQYF. Here the CDR3 DNA reads TGTGCCATCAGTCCTGGGACTAGCGGGAGGGAGCAGTACTTC.

This clonotype occurred a few times. The rearrangement links TRBV4-1 to TRBJ2-2, with D maybe TRBD2 (6 bases). CDR1 and CDR2 from the germline V gene are MGHRA and YSYEKL. This CDR3 spans 16 amino acids. V was clipped by 1 base and J by 3 bases, with 12 bases between them. CDR3 nucleotides: TGCGCCAGCAGCCAAGGAAGGAGGGCCGACACCGGGGAGCTGTTTTTT. Translated, it gives CASSQGRRADTGELFF.

The table lists this clonotype with a few counts. This chain joins TRBV30 and TRBJ2-7; D not certain. CDR1 is GTSNPN, CDR2 SVGIG, per germline (reference sequence). V lost 1 base and J lost 5, with 12 bases in between. This CDR3 spans 13 amino acids. The CDR3 nucleotides read TGTGCCTGGAGTGGCCTGGTGGGTCACGAGCAGTACTTC. It specifies CAWSGLVGHEQYF.

The J gene is TRBJ2-1, the V gene TRBV4-1; 9 nucleotides match TRBD2. CDR1 and CDR2 (germline): MGHRA, YSYEKL. The CDR3 length is 17 residues. The J segment lost 7 bases and the V segment lost 3 bases, leaving 13 bases of the junction unmatched. CDR3 in amino acids: CASSQARTSEGKNEQFF. The DNA of the CDR3 is TGCGCCAGCAGCCAGGCCAGGACTAGCGAGGGAAAGAATGAGCAGTTCTTC.

This clonotype came up a few times. The chain joins TRBV5-5 to TRBJ1-6; the D is unclear. Germline values: CDR1 SGHKS, CDR2 YYEKEE (reference sequence). The germline V and J ends were trimmed by 4 bases and 0 bases, with 8 bases remaining between them. The CDR3 runs to 15 residues. The CDR3 sequence: CASSPWSSYNSPLHF. As DNA, the CDR3 is TGTGCCAGCAGCCCCTGGAGCTCCTATAATTCACCCCTCCACTTT.

This rearrangement joins TRBV5-6 to TRBJ2-1, with no clear D. The V end was cut by 4 bases, the J end by 8 bases, with 22 bases between. Germline V gene data show CDR1 as SGHDT and CDR2 as YYEEEE. The CDR3 extends over 16 amino acids. The CDR3 is CASSLTGSDPRDEQFF. CDR3 sequence (DNA): TGTGCCAGCAGCCTGACCGGATCGGACCCTCGGGATGAGCAGTTCTTC.

The chain has TRBV28 and TRBJ1-5; D not resolved. The CDR3 covers 14 residues. Trimming shortened V by 6 bases and J by 0 bases, and 9 bases separated the two germline ends. Germline V gene data show CDR1 as MDHEN and CDR2 as SYDVKM. The CDR3 here is CASRSKYSNQPQHF. Written as DNA, the CDR3 is TGTGCCAGCAGGTCCAAATATAGCAATCAGCCCCAGCATTTT.

This clonotype appeared a few times. The gene calls are TRBV11-1 and TRBJ2-7, with D possibly matching TRBD1 (6 bases). CDR3 length: 14 amino acids. CDR1 is SGHAT, CDR2 FQDESV, per germline (reference sequence). The V end was cut by 5 bases, the J end by 2 bases, with 13 bases between. The CDR3 DNA follows: TGTGCCAGCAGCCGGCGCCAGGGGACCTACGAGCAGTACTTC. Translated: CASSRRQGTYEQYF.

This clonotype appeared a few times. This chain joins TRBV2 and TRBJ2-1; 10 positions match TRBD2. Germline-derived CDR1 and CDR2 are SNHLY and FYNNEI. The CDR3 runs to 15 residues. J was trimmed by 12 bases and V by 5 bases; bases with no gene match: 13. CDR3 residues: CASSIRLAGLGGQFF. As DNA, the CDR3 is TGTGCCAGCAGTATCCGACTAGCGGGCCTGGGGGGGCAGTTCTTC.

This clonotype was seen a few times. The chain's CDR3 is CASSRTGVSTGELFF. CDR3 DNA sequence: TGCGCCAGCAGCCGAACAGGGGTGAGCACCGGGGAGCTGTTTTTT. The chain joins TRBV4-1 to TRBJ2-2; 7 nucleotides align to TRBD1. J was trimmed by 4 bases and V by 4 bases; bases with no gene match: 6. Germline lookup yields CDR1 MGHRA and CDR2 YSYEKL. The CDR3 runs to 15 residues.

The V and J genes are TRBV12-3 or TRBV12-4 and TRBJ1-6; D unclear. Trimming removed 3 bases from V and 0 bases from J, with 15 bases in between. This CDR3 is 18 amino acids long. The CDR3 nucleotides are TGTGCCAGCAGTTTGGGGTCCGGCAGACTCTCCTATAATTCACCCCTCCACTTT. This encodes CASSLGSGRLSYNSPLHF.

The V gene is TRBV20-1, the J gene TRBJ2-3, with D maybe TRBD2 (5 bases). This CDR3 is 14 amino acids long. Germline values: CDR1 DFQATT, CDR2 SNEGSKA (reference sequence). V lost 5 bases and J 4 bases, leaving 16 bases between the germline ends. In nucleotides, the CDR3 is TGCAGTGCTCTTCGAAGCGGACGGTCAGATACGCAGTATTTT. This codes for CSALRSGRSDTQYF.

The chain uses TRBV2 and TRBJ2-5; TRBD1 matches at 8 bases. Germline loops: CDR1 SNHLY, CDR2 FYNNEI. The junction had 7 bases not matched to a gene; V was cut back by 4 bases and J by 3 bases. This CDR3 has 15 amino acids. For the CDR3, the DNA is TGTGCCAGCAGTGGCCAGGACAGGGCCGAAGAGACCCAGTACTTC. It is translated as CASSGQDRAEETQYF. Complete variable domain (other parts from reference TRBV2 and TRBJ2-5): EPEVTQTPSHQVTQMGQEVILRCVPISNHLYFYWYRQILGQKVEFLVSFYNNEISEKSEIFDDQFSVERPDGSNFTLKIRSTKLEDSAMYFCASSGQDRAEETQYFGPGTRLLVL.

This clonotype was found a few times. This CDR3 reads CAISQGPPFDTQYF. The CDR3 DNA sequence: TGTGCCATCAGCCAGGGACCACCCTTTGATACGCAGTATTTT. This rearrangement joins TRBV10-3 to TRBJ2-3; D tentatively reads TRBD1 or TRBD2 (5 bases each). The V gene's germline CDR1 is ENHRY and CDR2 SYGVKD. The CDR3 extends over 14 amino acids. V was pared by 6 bases and J by 6 bases, with 16 bases between.

V and J are TRBV4-3 and TRBJ2-7; TRBD1 might be the D (5 bases). The CDR3 has 16 residues. The V end was cut by 5 bases, the J end by 3 bases, with 20 bases between. Germline assignment: CDR1 LGHNA and CDR2 YSLEER. The CDR3 coding sequence is TGCGCCAGCAGCTCCCAGGTAACAGGTTCCCTCTACGAGCAGTACTTC. Residues: CASSSQVTGSLYEQYF.

A note on this clonotype: Relative to the germline gene, one junction end is altered; a read error may explain this. This rearrangement joins TRBV28 to TRBJ1-1; 8 bases fit TRBD1. In germline, CDR1 is MDHEN, CDR2 SYDVKM. The CDR3 sequence is 18 residues long. The CDR3 is CASILFSGGAWVNTEAFF. The CDR3, as DNA: TGTGCCAGCATTTTATTCTCAGGGGGCGCGTGGGTGAACACTGAAGCTTTCTTT.

This clonotype was counted at least ten times. V and J are TRBV5-1 and TRBJ2-1; 8 nucleotides align to TRBD2. After removal of 1 base from V and 3 bases from J, the junction contained 3 bases not matched to a gene. The length of the CDR3 is 15 residues. The germline V gene has CDR1 SGHRS and CDR2 YFSETQ. This CDR3 is CASSLSGGDYNEQFF. The CDR3 DNA follows: TGCGCCAGCAGCTTGAGCGGGGGTGACTACAATGAGCAGTTCTTC. Combining the CDR3 with reference TRBV5-1 and TRBJ2-1 gives the whole variable domain KAGVTQTPRYLIKTRGQQVTLSCSPISGHRSVSWYQQTPGQGLQFLFEYFSETQRNKGNFPGRFSGRQFSNSRSEMNVSTLELGDSALYLCASSLSGGDYNEQFFGPGTRLTVL.

The chain links TRBV4-1 to TRBJ1-4, with 9 bases lining up with TRBD1. This CDR3 has 15 residues. V was clipped by 4 bases and J by 7 bases; unmatched bases: 7. In germline, CDR1 is MGHRA, CDR2 YSYEKL. CDR3 loop: CASSLGQGRGEKLFF. The CDR3 nucleotides read TGCGCCAGCAGCCTCGGACAGGGGAGAGGTGAAAAACTGTTTTTT.

This clonotype has just a few counts. This chain connects TRBV27 to TRBJ2-1, with D uncertain. Trimming cost V 3 bases and J 5 bases, with 2 bases left between them. CDR3 length: 11 residues. CDR1 is MNHEY, CDR2 SMNVEV, per germline (reference sequence). The DNA of the CDR3 is TGTGCCAGCAGTTTTCACAATGAGCAGTTCTTC. It codes for CASSFHNEQFF.

V and J are TRBV7-8 and TRBJ2-1; D not resolved. Trimming removed 5 bases at V and 2 bases at J, with 19 bases between. Germline V gene lookup returns CDR1 SGHVS and CDR2 FQNEAQ. The CDR3 is 17 amino acids. CDR3: CASSPQESAATYNEQFF. CDR3 DNA sequence: TGTGCCAGCAGCCCGCAGGAGTCGGCGGCAACCTACAATGAGCAGTTCTTC.

This clonotype was seen a few times. This sequence joins TRBV6-1 and TRBJ2-2; the D is unclear. V was trimmed by 4 bases and J by 5 bases, leaving 11 bases between them. The CDR3 runs to 14 residues. The germline V gene has CDR1 MNHNS and CDR2 SASEGT. The CDR3 region has the DNA TGTGCCAGCAGTGCCCGGACGGATACCGGGGAGCTGTTTTTT. Residues: CASSARTDTGELFF.